The sequence of this T cell receptor (beta chain) was determined in a study of blood T cells in healthy people across ages. V gave up 7 bases and J gave up 10 bases; unmatched junction bases: 7. There are 13 residues in the CDR3. Germline assignment: CDR1 ENHRY and CDR2 SYGVKD. A second PCR of 7 to 11 cycles used a sample-barcoded 5' primer and a J-beta primer mix. TCRdb passed the 5' RACE reads through MiXCR, listing each CDR3 protein once. The data contain about 640,000 distinct CDR3 sequences, about 54% of them singletons. This clonotype was detected once. The chain couples TRBV10-3 to TRBJ2-1; 10 nucleotides align to TRBD1. The clonotype comes from a man aged 55 to 70 in good health. The material sequenced was blood. For the CDR3, the DNA is TGTGCCATCAATCCAGGACAGGGGGAAGAGCAGTTCTTC. Amino acid sequence: CAINPGQGEEQFF.